These 24 T cell receptor beta chains share one sample of origin, sequenced in a study of T cell repertoires in cytomegalovirus infection. Their recognized antigens are unknown. TCRdb itself ran the reads through MiXCR, one entry per CDR3 protein. The sample carries hundreds of thousands of distinct CDR3 sequences, around a third recorded once. The input for sequencing was cultured CD8+ T cells from PBMCs, taken from culture after CMV antigen stimulation. Source of these receptors: a human donor in good health (CMV status not recorded). Some clones in this sample may be carry-over from other donors' samples.

The chain is built from TRBV6-2 or TRBV6-3 and TRBJ2-2, with TRBD2 matching over 10 bases. The CDR3 runs 17 residues. Looked up from germline, CDR1 is MNHEY and CDR2 is SVGEGT. The V and J ends lost 5 bases and 3 bases, in that order; junction bases with no gene match: 9. DNA for the CDR3: TGTGCCAGCAGTCCGCACGGGACTAGCGAACACACCGGGGAGCTGTTTTTT. This gives the protein CASSPHGTSEHTGELFF.

This clonotype has only a few counts. The chain links TRBV6-2 or TRBV6-3 to TRBJ2-4, with D hard to call. This CDR3 has 14 residues. V was pared by 8 bases and J by 6 bases, with 17 bases between. Germline V CDR1 and CDR2: MNHEY, SVGEGT. The CDR3 loop reads CASWTDTLPNIQYF. The CDR3 region has the DNA TGTGCCAGCTGGACGGATACCCTCCCAAACATTCAGTACTTC.

V gene TRBV5-4 combines with J gene TRBJ2-1; 10 bases match TRBD2. The CDR3 is 13 residues long. Per germline, CDR1 SGHNT and CDR2 YYREEE (reference sequence). V shed 4 bases and J 9 bases; nucleotides not matched to a gene: 4. The CDR3 DNA reads as TGTGCCAGCAGCCCGTGGACTAGCGGTGAGCAGTTCTTC. The encoded protein is CASSPWTSGEQFF. The complete variable domain, with remaining parts taken from reference TRBV5-4 and TRBJ2-1, reads ETGVTQSPTHLIKTRGQQVTLRCSSQSGHNTVSWYQQALGQGPQFIFQYYREEENGRGNFPPRFSGLQFPNYSSELNVNALELDDSALYLCASSPWTSGEQFFGPGTRLTVL.

The CDR3 loop is CASSTHGRGAGNTIYF. For the CDR3, the DNA is TGTGCCAGCAGCACGCACGGGCGAGGTGCTGGAAACACCATATATTTT. The J gene is TRBJ1-3, the V gene TRBV9, with unresolved D. This CDR3 is built from 16 residues. V lost 4 bases and J 2 bases, leaving 16 bases between the germline ends. CDR1 and CDR2 from the germline V gene are SGDLS and YYNGEE.

The sample holds many counts of this clonotype. J is TRBJ2-6 and V is TRBV12-3 or TRBV12-4; D is unresolved. CDR3 size: 16 residues. With 6 bases removed from V and 1 base from J, the gap between germline ends came to 13 bases. CDR3: CASRSKTASGANVLTF. The DNA of the CDR3 is TGTGCCAGCAGATCCAAGACGGCTTCTGGGGCCAACGTCCTGACTTTC.

V gene TRBV7-6 combines with J gene TRBJ2-1, with 7 nucleotides matching TRBD2. The J segment lost 0 bases and the V segment lost 2 bases, leaving 4 bases of the junction unmatched. Germline CDR1 SGHVS, CDR2 FNYEAQ. The CDR3 sequence is 16 residues long. The CDR3 protein is CASSLKWGGSYNEQFF. The CDR3 DNA is TGTGCCAGCAGCTTAAAGTGGGGGGGCTCCTACAATGAGCAGTTCTTC.

The chain's CDR3 is CASSMMPGADTQYF. In DNA, the CDR3 is TGTGCCAGTAGTATGATGCCGGGGGCAGATACGCAGTATTTT. The chain uses TRBV19 and TRBJ2-3; D may be TRBD2 (6 bases). CDR3 length: 14 residues. V was trimmed by 3 bases and J by 4 bases, leaving 11 bases between them. Germline V gives CDR1 LNHDA, CDR2 SQIVND (reference sequence).

This clonotype was recorded many times. The J gene is TRBJ2-2, the V gene TRBV7-6, with a possible D match to TRBD2 (6 bases). The CDR3 consists of 15 residues. The V end lost 3 bases, the J end lost 5 bases, and 13 bases lay between the germline ends. Germline loops: CDR1 SGHVS, CDR2 FNYEAQ. The CDR3 protein is CASSFRGSITGELFF. CDR3 nucleotides: TGTGCCAGCAGCTTCCGGGGGAGTATAACCGGGGAGCTGTTTTTT.

The chain is built from TRBV4-1 and TRBJ1-6, with 9 bases that match TRBD1. Germline assignment: CDR1 MGHRA and CDR2 YSYEKL. The CDR3 is 16 amino acids. Trimming removed 3 bases from V and 4 bases from J; junction bases left unmatched: 4. CDR3 in amino acids: CASSQGDRAYNSPLHF. CDR3 nucleotides: TGCGCCAGCAGCCAGGGGGACAGGGCATATAATTCACCCCTCCACTTT.

This clonotype has only a few counts. The chain recombines TRBV27 with TRBJ1-5, with 7 bases lining up with TRBD1. The V gene's germline CDR1 is MNHEY and CDR2 SMNVEV (reference sequence). CDR3 length: 14 amino acids. V dropped 6 bases and J dropped 0; count of bases not matched to a gene: 2. DNA for the CDR3: TGTGCCAGCAGACAGGGGAATAGCAATCAGCCCCAGCATTTT. Translating it yields CASRQGNSNQPQHF.

This clonotype was observed a single time. This chain links TRBV27 with TRBJ2-3; the match to TRBD2 covers 9 bases. The CDR3 spans 15 residues. The germline V gene encodes CDR1 MNHEY and CDR2 SMNVEV (reference sequence). With V trimmed by 5 bases and J by 4 bases, 7 bases remained unmatched. CDR3 nucleotides: TGTGCCAGCAGTCTTCAGCGGGGGGAGTCAGATACGCAGTATTTT. The encoded protein is CASSLQRGESDTQYF.

This clonotype was observed a handful of times. The chain uses TRBV7-2 and TRBJ1-1; unclear D gene. V was shortened by 5 bases and J by 10 bases, with 17 bases between the two germline ends. The CDR3 has 13 amino acids. Looked up from germline, CDR1 is SGHTA and CDR2 is FQGNSA. The CDR3 region is CASSPGRFYAAFF. CDR3 nucleotide sequence: TGTGCCAGCAGCCCGGGCCGATTCTACGCAGCTTTCTTT. Filled out from reference TRBV7-2 and TRBJ1-1, the complete variable domain reads GAGVSQSPSNKVTEKGKDVELRCDPISGHTALYWYRQSLGQGLEFLIYFQGNSAPDKSGLPSDRFSAERTGGSVSTLTIQRTQQEDSAVYLCASSPGRFYAAFFGQGTRLTVV.

This chain joins TRBV27 and TRBJ2-7; 11 positions agree with TRBD2. The length of the CDR3 is 15 residues. With V trimmed by 3 bases and J by 3 bases, 4 bases remained unmatched. Germline V CDR1 and CDR2: MNHEY, SMNVEV (reference sequence). This CDR3 reads CASSFSGGGLYEQYF. The CDR3 bases are TGTGCCAGCAGTTTTAGCGGGGGGGGCCTCTACGAGCAGTACTTC.

This clonotype was recorded a few times. The chain employs TRBV20-1 and TRBJ2-3; a weak D match, TRBD1 (5 bases). Trimming stripped 0 bases from V and 0 bases from J, with 13 bases between. Per germline, CDR1 DFQATT and CDR2 SNEGSKA (reference sequence). The CDR3 sequence is 16 residues long. CDR3 amino acids: CSARDLLAGSTDTQYF. The CDR3 bases are TGCAGTGCTAGAGATCTCTTGGCAGGGAGCACAGATACGCAGTATTTT.

This sequence joins TRBV29-1 and TRBJ2-1, with TRBD1 matching 11 bases. Germline V CDR1 and CDR2: SQVTM, ANQGSEA. Trimming took 3 bases from V and 1 from J; bases not matched to a gene: 14. The CDR3 extends over 19 amino acids. CDR3 sequence (DNA): TGCAGCGTTGAGGGGGAGGACAGGGGGCTTATTGTATCCTACAATGAGCAGTTCTTC. It is translated as CSVEGEDRGLIVSYNEQFF.

The V call is TRBV12-3 or TRBV12-4, the J call TRBJ1-2; D unresolved. V was pared by 4 bases and J by 1 base, with 7 bases between. This CDR3 is 13 amino acids long. Here the CDR3 DNA reads TGTGCCAGCAGTTCCACAGATAACTATGGCTACACCTTC. It codes for CASSSTDNYGYTF.

There are many counts of this clonotype. The rearrangement uses TRBV7-2 and TRBJ1-1; D unclear. Trimming stripped 1 base from V and 6 bases from J, with 6 bases between. CDR3 length: 12 residues. Germline-derived CDR1 and CDR2 are SGHTA and FQGNSA. The CDR3 is CASSLDWAEAFF. DNA of the CDR3: TGTGCCAGCAGCTTAGATTGGGCTGAAGCTTTCTTT.

As DNA, the CDR3 is TGTGCCAGCAGCTTTTCCCCGGGACTAGCGGGACAAGAGACCCAGTACTTC. Translating it yields CASSFSPGLAGQETQYF. The chain is built from TRBV7-8 and TRBJ2-5; TRBD2 agrees at 13 bases. The germline V gene encodes CDR1 SGHVS and CDR2 FQNEAQ. The CDR3 covers 17 residues. Trimming at V came to 3 bases and at J to 2 bases, leaving 6 bases not matched to a gene.

This clonotype was seen ten or more times. The chain uses TRBV7-2 and TRBJ2-3; TRBD2 matches at 13 bases. The germline V gene encodes CDR1 SGHTA and CDR2 FQGNSA. The junction had 4 bases not matched to a gene; V was cut back by 4 bases and J by 6 bases. The CDR3 runs to 15 residues. The CDR3 here is CASSSTSGGGDTQYF. In nucleotides, the CDR3 is TGTGCCAGCAGCTCCACTAGCGGGGGGGGGGATACGCAGTATTTT.

The genes are TRBV7-9 and TRBJ1-5, with D maybe TRBD1 (5 bases). Gene TRBJ2-3 matches the end of the DNA better, so the J call may be wrong. CDR1 and CDR2 (germline): SEHNR, FQNEAQ (reference sequence). This CDR3 region has 16 residues. CDR3 DNA: TGTGCCAGCAGCTTAGAGGATGGGTGGGGCAATCAGCCCCAGTATTTT. Its translation is CASSLEDGWGNQPQYF.

This clonotype was found once. This may arise from a read error, as a much more abundant clone is one base away. The chain is built from TRBV6-2 or TRBV6-3 and TRBJ1-1; D is possibly TRBD1 (5 bases). This CDR3 comprises 12 residues. Germline loops: CDR1 MNHEY, CDR2 SVGEGT. DNA of the CDR3: TGTGCCAACAGTCGACAGAGATCTGAAGCTTTCTTT. This sequence encodes CANSRQRSEAFF.

This clonotype was seen only a few times. This chain uses TRBV14 with TRBJ2-3, with 9 bases identical to TRBD2. The junction had 7 bases not matched to a gene; V was cut back by 6 bases and J by 3 bases. Germline V gives CDR1 SGHDN, CDR2 FVKESK. CDR3 size: 15 residues. CDR3 sequence: CASSRKRGATDTQYF. In DNA form, the CDR3 reads TGTGCCAGCAGTCGGAAGCGGGGGGCAACAGATACGCAGTATTTT. Based on the CDR3 plus reference TRBV14 and TRBJ2-3, the full variable domain is EAGVTQFPSHSVIEKGQTVTLRCDPISGHDNLYWYRRVMGKEIKFLLHFVKESKQDESGMPNNRFLAERTGGTYSTLKVQPAELEDSGVYFCASSRKRGATDTQYFGPGTRLTVL.

The CDR3 loop reads CAMKVEDRAATGELFF. The CDR3 coding sequence is TGTGCCATGAAAGTGGAAGACAGGGCTGCCACCGGGGAGCTGTTTTTT. V gene TRBV10-3 combines with J gene TRBJ2-2; 7 positions agree with TRBD1. CDR3 length: 16 amino acids. V dropped 9 bases and J dropped 4; count of bases not matched to a gene: 14. Looked up from germline, CDR1 is ENHRY and CDR2 is SYGVKD.

This clonotype came up a few times. The chain is built from TRBV12-3 or TRBV12-4 and TRBJ2-3; 10 positions match TRBD1. The CDR3 extends over 16 amino acids. J gave up 4 bases and V 5 bases, and 9 bases lay outside the gene matches. For the CDR3, the DNA is TGTGCCAGCAGTCCCCGCGACAGGGGGCTCTCAGATACGCAGTATTTT. Translation: CASSPRDRGLSDTQYF.